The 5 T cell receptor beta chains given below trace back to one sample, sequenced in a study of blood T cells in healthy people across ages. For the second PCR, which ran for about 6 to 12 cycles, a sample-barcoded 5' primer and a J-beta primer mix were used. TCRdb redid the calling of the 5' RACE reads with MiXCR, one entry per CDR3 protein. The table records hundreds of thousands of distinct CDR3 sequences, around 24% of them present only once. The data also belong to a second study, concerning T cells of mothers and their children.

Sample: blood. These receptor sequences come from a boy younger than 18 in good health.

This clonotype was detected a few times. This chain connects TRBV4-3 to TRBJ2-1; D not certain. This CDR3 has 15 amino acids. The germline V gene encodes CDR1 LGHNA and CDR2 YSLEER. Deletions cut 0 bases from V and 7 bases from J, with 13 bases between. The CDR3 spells CASSQDPLGRNEQFF. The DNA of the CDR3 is TGCGCCAGCAGCCAAGACCCCTTAGGACGTAATGAGCAGTTCTTC.

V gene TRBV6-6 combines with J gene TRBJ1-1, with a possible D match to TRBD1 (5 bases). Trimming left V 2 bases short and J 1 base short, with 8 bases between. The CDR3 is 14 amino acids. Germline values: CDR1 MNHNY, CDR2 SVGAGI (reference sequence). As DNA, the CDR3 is TGTGCCAGCAGTTACCAGGGTGGGAACACTGAAGCTTTCTTT. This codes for CASSYQGGNTEAFF.

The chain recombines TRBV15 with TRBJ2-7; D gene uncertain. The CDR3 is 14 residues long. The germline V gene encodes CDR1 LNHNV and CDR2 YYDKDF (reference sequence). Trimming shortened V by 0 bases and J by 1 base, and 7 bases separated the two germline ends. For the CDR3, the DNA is TGTGCCACCAGCAGAGATGGGATGTCCTACGAGCAGTACTTC. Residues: CATSRDGMSYEQYF.

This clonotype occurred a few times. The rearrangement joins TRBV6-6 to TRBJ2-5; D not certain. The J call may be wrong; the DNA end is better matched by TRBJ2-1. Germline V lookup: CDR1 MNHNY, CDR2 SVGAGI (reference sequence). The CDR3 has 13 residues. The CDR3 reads CASSYSIYNEQFF. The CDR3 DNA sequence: TGTGCCAGCAGTTACTCGATATACAATGAGCAGTTCTTC.

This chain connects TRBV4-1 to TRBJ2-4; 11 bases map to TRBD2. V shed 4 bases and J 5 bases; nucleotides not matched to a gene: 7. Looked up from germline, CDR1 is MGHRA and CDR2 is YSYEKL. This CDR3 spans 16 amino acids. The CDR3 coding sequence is TGCGCCAGCAGCCCCGGGACTAGCGGTGGGGAAAACATTCAGTACTTC. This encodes CASSPGTSGGENIQYF.